The clone carrying this TCR beta chain was picked up a small number of times. Per the authors' pipeline: Amplification from reference gene primers served as the basis for estimated nucleated cell counts. The data were produced by immunoSEQ multiplex PCR, yet TCRdb's version contains in-frame clones alone and is incomplete. V, J and clone size are taken as reported in that table, and D and trimming were inferred from the DNA itself. The table lists under 130,000 clones, roughly 81% of them singletons. The sample is drawn from a study of blood T cell repertoires in COVID-19. The specimen was peripheral blood. The source of this sequence is a woman in her sixties or seventies with acute or convalescent COVID-19.

CDR3 nucleotide sequence: TGCGCCAGCAGCCAAGATCTAGGTCAGGGGGTTTACGAGCAGTACTTC. Encoded protein: CASSQDLGQGVYEQYF. This chain uses TRBV4-3 with TRBJ2-7; 7 bases map to TRBD1. CDR1 LGHNA and CDR2 YSLEER come from the germline V gene. The trim removed 0 bases at V and 4 bases at J, leaving 9 bases unmatched. The CDR3 covers 16 residues.